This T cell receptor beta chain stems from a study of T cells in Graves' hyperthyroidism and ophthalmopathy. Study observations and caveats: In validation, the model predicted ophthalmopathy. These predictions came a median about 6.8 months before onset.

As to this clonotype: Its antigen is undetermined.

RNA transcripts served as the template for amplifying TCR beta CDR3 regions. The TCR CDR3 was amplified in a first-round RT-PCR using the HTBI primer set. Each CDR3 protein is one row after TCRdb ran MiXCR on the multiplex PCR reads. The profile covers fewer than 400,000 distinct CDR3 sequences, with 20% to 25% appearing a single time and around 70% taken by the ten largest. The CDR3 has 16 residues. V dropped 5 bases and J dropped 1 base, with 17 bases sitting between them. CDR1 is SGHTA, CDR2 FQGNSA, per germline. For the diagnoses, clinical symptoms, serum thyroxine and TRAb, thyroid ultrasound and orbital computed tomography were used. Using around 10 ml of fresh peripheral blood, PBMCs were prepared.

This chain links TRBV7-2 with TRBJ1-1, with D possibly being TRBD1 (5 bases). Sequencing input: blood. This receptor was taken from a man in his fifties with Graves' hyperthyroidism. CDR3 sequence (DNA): TGTGCCAGCAGCCCGGGGCCGGGGCGGCGGAACACTGAAGCTTTCTTT. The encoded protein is CASSPGPGRRNTEAFF.